This TCR beta chain is from a study of blood T cell repertoires in COVID-19 (dated by TCRdb to the early 2020s). Regarding the complete study: Samples covering the acute and convalescent phases of COVID-19 were provided by collaborators in the United States, Italy and Spain. The material from the prospective study consisted of cDNA or gDNA derived from T cells, B-cell-depleted T cells, or PBMCs. The dataset comprised deeply sampled blood TCRbeta repertoires from subjects exposed to, actively infected with, or recovered from COVID-19. The repertoires were made available in a free public database intended to serve as a resource for research on the immune response to SARS-CoV-2. Samples were obtained from the ongoing ImmuneRACE study (first 160 participants) and from about 1,300 subjects provided by 6 global collaborators. Nearly every sample came with metadata listing a de-identified subject ID, COVID-19 status, age in years and sex. Where available, HLA class I and class II types were obtained from metadata supplied by the sample provider rather than from assay-based typing. Points the paper makes about the study in general: Clinical and demographic metadata were provided uncurated, with the amount varying by source and participant.

The collaborating institutions used their own protocols to collect whole blood in K2EDTA tubes. For TCRbeta analysis, collaborators shipped samples in one of three forms: frozen whole blood, isolated PBMCs, or DNA extracted from either of those sample types. The CDR3 covers 16 residues, taking in both the cysteine and the phenylalanine. Only the CDR3 part of the read is kept: 48 bases, read in frame from the first base. After removal of 4 bases from V and 3 bases from J, the junction retains 9 bases not matched to a gene. The germline V gene (reference sequence) provides CDR1 SEHNR and CDR2 FQNEAQ. As to this clone: Its antigen is currently not known. There are no base qualities to consult, and no much larger clone falls within one base.

The immunoSEQ Assay, a bias-controlled multiplex PCR, was used to amplify TCRbeta CDR3 regions from genomic DNA. The source study handled its data this way. Within the assay, amplification of reference gene primers was used to estimate how many nucleated cells each sample contained. To quantify the absolute abundance of each unique TCRbeta CDR3 rearrangement, sequence reads were collapsed and filtered. For each sample, productive Simpson clonality was calculated as the square root of Simpson's diversity index over productive rearrangements. TCRdb mirrors the immuneACCESS table, restricted to in-frame sequences. Some clones are absent from its copies; in checked studies, under half trace to an unresolved V gene, and the reason for the others is unknown. That table furnishes V, J and clone size, whereas the DNA furnished D and trimming. The sample profile shows a few hundred thousand clones; roughly 90% of them were found once. The ten largest clones take up about 0.7% of the sample.

The V and J segments used are TRBV7-9 and TRBJ2-7; a stretch of 10 junction bases matches TRBD1. The receptor was isolated from a human donor in a cohort sampled during active COVID-19. Sequenced input: peripheral blood. The CDR3 protein is CASSSLTGGNLYEQYF. The DNA is TGTGCCAGCAGCTCGTTGACAGGGGGCAACCTCTACGAGCAGTACTTC.